This T cell receptor beta chain was identified in a study of CD8 T cells in ankylosing spondylitis. Study findings and constraints: Ankylosing spondylitis blood appeared to be characterized by a TCR beta motif of under ten highly homologous variants. Relatively rare in peripheral blood, disease-linked clones were also CD8+. Reports say disease-linked clones showed up significantly more in matched ankylosing spondylitis synovial fluid. Existing reports had already noted some motif variants in reactive arthritis synovial fluid and blood.

Between the trimmed V and J ends, which lost 5 bases and 8 bases, there was a span of 13 bases. Germline assignment: CDR1 DFQATT and CDR2 SNEGSKA (reference sequence). The CDR3 is 12 residues long. As regards this clonotype: Its antigen is not identified.

Libraries of TCR beta came from quantitative 5'-RACE with molecular barcodes. Using its own MiXCR run on the 5' RACE reads, TCRdb lists one record per CDR3 protein. Among more than 650,000 distinct CDR3 sequences, 10% to 15% were seen once, and the ten largest hold 0.51%. The sample was blood, either unsorted or a sorted T cell fraction (not recorded which). V gene TRBV20-1 combines with J gene TRBJ2-1; D unresolved. The receptor was derived from a male donor with ankylosing spondylitis. The CDR3 DNA follows: TGCAGTGCTCGAGTTAGTATCGATGAGCAGTTCTTC. It codes for CSARVSIDEQFF.